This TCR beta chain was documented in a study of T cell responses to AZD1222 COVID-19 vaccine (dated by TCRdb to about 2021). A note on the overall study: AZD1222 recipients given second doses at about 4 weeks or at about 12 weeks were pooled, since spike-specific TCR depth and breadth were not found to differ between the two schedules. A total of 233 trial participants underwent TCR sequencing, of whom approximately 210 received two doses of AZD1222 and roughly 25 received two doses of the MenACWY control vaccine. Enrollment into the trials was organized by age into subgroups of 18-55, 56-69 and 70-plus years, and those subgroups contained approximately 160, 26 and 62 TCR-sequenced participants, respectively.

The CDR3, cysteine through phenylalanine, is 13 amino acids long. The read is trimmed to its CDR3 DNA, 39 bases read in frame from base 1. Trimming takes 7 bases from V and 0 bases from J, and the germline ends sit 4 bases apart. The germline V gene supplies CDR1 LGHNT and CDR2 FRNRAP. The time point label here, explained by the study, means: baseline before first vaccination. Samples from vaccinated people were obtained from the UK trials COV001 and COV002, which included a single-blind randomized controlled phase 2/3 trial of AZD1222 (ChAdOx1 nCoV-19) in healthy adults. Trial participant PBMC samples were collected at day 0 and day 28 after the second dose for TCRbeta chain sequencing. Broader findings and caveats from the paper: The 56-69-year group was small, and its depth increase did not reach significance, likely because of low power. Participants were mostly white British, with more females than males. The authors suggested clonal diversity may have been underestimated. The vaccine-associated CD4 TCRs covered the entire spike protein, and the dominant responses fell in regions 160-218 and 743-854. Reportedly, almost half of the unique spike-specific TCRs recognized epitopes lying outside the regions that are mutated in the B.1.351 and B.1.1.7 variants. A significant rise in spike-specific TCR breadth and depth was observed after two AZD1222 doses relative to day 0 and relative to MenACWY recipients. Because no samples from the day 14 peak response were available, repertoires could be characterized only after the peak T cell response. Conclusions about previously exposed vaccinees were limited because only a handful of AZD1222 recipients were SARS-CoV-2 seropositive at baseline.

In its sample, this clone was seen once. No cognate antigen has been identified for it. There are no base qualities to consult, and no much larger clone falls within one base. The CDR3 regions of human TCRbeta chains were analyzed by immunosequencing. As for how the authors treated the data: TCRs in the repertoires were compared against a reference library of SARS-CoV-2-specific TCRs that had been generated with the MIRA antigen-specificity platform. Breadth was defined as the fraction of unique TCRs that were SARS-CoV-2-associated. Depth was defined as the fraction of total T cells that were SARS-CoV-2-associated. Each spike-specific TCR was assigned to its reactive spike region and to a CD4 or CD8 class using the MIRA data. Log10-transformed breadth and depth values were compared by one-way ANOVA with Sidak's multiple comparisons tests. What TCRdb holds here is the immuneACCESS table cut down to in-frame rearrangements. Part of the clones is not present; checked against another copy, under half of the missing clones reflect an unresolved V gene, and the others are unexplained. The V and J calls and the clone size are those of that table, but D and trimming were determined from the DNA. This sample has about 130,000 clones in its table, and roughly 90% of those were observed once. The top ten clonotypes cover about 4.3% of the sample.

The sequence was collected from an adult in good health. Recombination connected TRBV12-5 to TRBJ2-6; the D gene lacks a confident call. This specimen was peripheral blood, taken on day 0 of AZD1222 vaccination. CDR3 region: CASASSGANVLTF. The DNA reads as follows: TGTGCTAGTGCCAGCTCTGGGGCCAACGTCCTGACTTTC.